Following are 19 T cell receptor beta chains from one sample sequenced in a study of tumor and adjacent non-tumor tissue in lung cancer (dated by TCRdb to about 2018). The library relied on multiplex PCR. Sequenced on an Illumina HiSeq 2500. TCRbeta libraries were constructed through three rounds of nested PCR with primers (Table S4) according to protocols modified from ARM-PCR. In-frame beta chains were kept once TCRdb had trimmed the public reads at Q25 with fastp and called clones with MiXCR. A single entry per CDR3 protein holds the most common genes and DNA from its merged rows. The table for this sample lists 65,000 to 95,000 distinct CDR3 sequences; nearly 70% of them were counted only once. Jointly, the top ten make up around an eighth of the sample. RNA was isolated from bulk unsorted tissue, and RNA quality was assessed with a NanoDrop ND-1000 and an Agilent 2100. Sequenced input: lung tumor tissue. All receptors derive from a woman in her seventies with non-small cell lung cancer.

The rearrangement links TRBV5-1 to TRBJ1-6, with 7 bases matching TRBD1. This CDR3 spans 15 amino acids. Germline V gene lookup returns CDR1 SGHRS and CDR2 YFSETQ. V shed 5 bases and J 7 bases; nucleotides not matched to a gene: 9. CDR3: CASSPGQWANSPLHF. CDR3 bases: TGCGCCAGCAGTCCGGGACAGTGGGCAAATTCACCCCTCCACTTT.

Note on this clonotype: At one of its ends the junction is not consistent with the germline gene, which may arise from a read error. V gene TRBV7-9 combines with J gene TRBJ2-3; D may be TRBD1 or TRBD2 (5 bases each). This CDR3 is built from 13 residues. Germline V gene sequence: CDR1 SEHNR, CDR2 FQNEAQ (reference sequence). The CDR3 region is CASSLGDTDTQYF. The CDR3 DNA reads TGCGCCAGCAGCTTGGGGGACACAGATACGCAGTATTTT.

About this clonotype itself: The junction and the germline gene differ at one end; a read error may be behind it. The chain is built from TRBV4-1 and TRBJ1-2; 7 nucleotides agree with TRBD1. The CDR3 has 16 residues. CDR1 is MGHRA, CDR2 YSYEKL, per germline. The chain's CDR3 is CACSQELGGTDYGYTF. The CDR3 DNA sequence: TGCGCCTGCAGCCAAGAATTAGGTGGGACAGATTATGGCTACACCTTC.

For this clonotype: A much bigger clone sits one base away, suggesting this may be a read error. The V and J genes are TRBV5-1 and TRBJ2-7; TRBD2 is a possible D gene (6 bases). Trimming cost V 5 bases and J 6 bases, with 15 bases left between them. The CDR3 loop spans 13 amino acids. Germline CDR1 and CDR2: SGHRS and YFSETQ. CDR3 coding DNA: TGCGCCAGCAGGGCGACTAGTAACTGCGAGCAGTACTTC. This sequence encodes CASRATSNCEQYF.

On this clonotype itself: The junction and the germline gene differ at one end; a read error may be behind it. The genes are TRBV6-1 and TRBJ2-7; possible D gene TRBD1, 5 bases. Germline CDR1 reads MNHNS; CDR2 reads SASEGT. The CDR3 contains 15 residues. In DNA, the CDR3 is TGTGCCAGCAGTGGGGGCGCTAGAGTCCTCTACGAGCAATACTTC. This sequence encodes CASSGGARVLYEQYF.

On this clonotype itself: This may be a read error, as it is one base from a much larger clone. V and J are TRBV28 and TRBJ2-3; no reliable D call. V lost 2 bases to trimming and J lost 8 bases, with 11 bases between them. In germline, CDR1 is MDHEN, CDR2 SYDVKM. The CDR3 is 13 amino acids. Here the CDR3 DNA reads TGTGCCAGCAGTTTAAATGTCCCAGCTACGCAGTATTTT. Its translation: CASSLNVPATQYF.

Note on this clonotype: Its ends do not fully match the called genes, so a read error is possible. This sequence joins TRBV5-6 and TRBJ2-1; possible D gene TRBD2, 6 bases. CDR3 length equals 17 residues. The germline V gene encodes CDR1 SGHDT and CDR2 YYEEEE. CDR3 nucleotides: TGTGCCAGCAGTGACCCCCGGGACTTCTACTCCTACAATGAGCGGTTCTTC. This codes for CASSDPRDFYSYNERFF. The whole variable domain, filled in from reference TRBV5-6 and TRBJ2-1, reads DAGVTQSPTHLIKTRGQQVTLRCSPKSGHDTVSWYQQALGQGPQFIFQYYEEEERQRGNFPDRFSGHQFPNYSSELNVNALLLGDSALYLCASSDPRDFYSYNERFFGPGTRLTVL.

About this clonotype: Here the CDR3 omits its conserved ending phenylalanine or tryptophan, so a read error is the likely source. This chain's CDR3 is CSARGVDGTSGSSSYEQYL. The CDR3 nucleotides read TGCAGTGCTAGAGGGGTGGACGGGACTAGCGGGAGTTCTTCCTACGAGCAGTACCTC. V and J are TRBV20-1 and TRBJ2-7; TRBD2 matches 14 bases. The V and J ends lost 1 base and 1 base, in that order; junction bases with no gene match: 12. The CDR3 spans 19 residues. Germline CDR1 reads DFQATT; CDR2 reads SNEGSKA (reference sequence).

The V gene is TRBV29-1, the J gene TRBJ1-5; the D is unclear. This CDR3 has 13 amino acids. Germline lookup yields CDR1 SQVTM and CDR2 ANQGSEA. In nucleotides, the CDR3 is TGCATCGTCAGCGGTGTTGGCAATCAGCCCCAGCATTTT. This gives the protein CIVSGVGNQPQHF. Combining the CDR3 with reference TRBV29-1 and TRBJ1-5 gives the whole variable domain SAVISQKPSRDICQRGTSLTIQCQVDSQVTMMFWYRQQPGQSLTLIATANQGSEATYESGFVIDKFPISRPNLTFSTLTVSNMSPEDSSIYLCIVSGVGNQPQHFGDGTRLSIL.

This clonotype has a handful of counts. The CDR3 nucleotides are TGCAGCATCCTACGGGATGAAGCTTTCTTT. Amino acids: CSILRDEAFF. The chain carries TRBV29-1 and TRBJ1-1; D is undetermined. Trimming took 8 bases from V and 7 from J, leaving 11 bases between them. This CDR3 is built from 10 residues. Germline CDR1 is SQVTM and CDR2 is ANQGSEA.

This clonotype was found a few times. One end of the junction fails to match germline, which may point to a read error. This sequence joins TRBV6-1 and TRBJ2-7; D is unclear. CDR3 length: 12 residues. Germline CDR1 reads MNHNS; CDR2 reads SASEGT. This CDR3 reads CASTETFYEQYF. The DNA for the CDR3 is TGTGCCAGCACTGAAACATTTTACGAGCAGTACTTT.

J is TRBJ2-7 and V is TRBV14; maybe TRBD2 (6 bases). V gave up 6 bases and J gave up 6 bases, with 24 bases separating them. This CDR3 region has 16 residues. From germline, CDR1 is SGHDN and CDR2 FVKESK. In DNA form, the CDR3 reads TGTGCCAGCAGTCACAAAATGACTAGGATCGGAACCGAGCAGTACTTC. The encoded protein is CASSHKMTRIGTEQYF.

About this clonotype: A junction boundary mismatches the germline segment, possibly from a read error. The genes are TRBV11-1 and TRBJ2-1, with TRBD2 identical over 9 bases. The CDR3 runs to 14 residues. Germline V gene data show CDR1 as SGHAT and CDR2 as FQDESV (reference sequence). The CDR3 here is CASSPRGGRYELFF. Here the CDR3 DNA reads TGTGCCAGCAGTCCGCGGGGGGGCCGCTATGAGCTGTTCTTC.

The sample holds many counts of this clonotype. CDR3 amino acids: CSVDIGDETQYF. The CDR3 DNA reads as TGCAGCGTTGACATCGGGGACGAGACCCAGTACTTC. V usage is TRBV29-1 and J usage is TRBJ2-5; D could derive from TRBD1 or TRBD2 (5 bases each). The germline CDR1 and CDR2 sequences are SQVTM and ANQGSEA. CDR3 length equals 12 residues. Trimming left V 3 bases short and J 5 bases short, with 10 bases between.

This sequence joins TRBV28 and TRBJ2-4; D may be TRBD2 (6 bases). Germline values: CDR1 MDHEN, CDR2 SYDVKM. The CDR3 runs 15 residues. The V gene lost 4 bases and the J gene lost 8 bases, with 18 bases spanning the gap. CDR3 sequence (DNA): TGTGCCAGCAGTTCAGGAGCTCTGGGGGAGGACATTCAGTACTTC. It specifies CASSSGALGEDIQYF.

This clonotype was observed a handful of times. In this CDR3 the conserved last residue, phenylalanine or tryptophan, is missing, so a read error is likely. The gene calls are TRBV5-4 and TRBJ2-7; either TRBD1 or TRBD2 may fit D (5 bases each). Trimming took 0 bases from V and 7 from J, leaving 14 bases between them. The CDR3 is 14 amino acids. Germline V gene sequence: CDR1 SGHNT, CDR2 YYREEE (reference sequence). For the CDR3, the DNA is TGTGCCAGCAGCTTGGATGTCGGGGCAGGGGAGCAGTACCTC. It is translated as CASSLDVGAGEQYL.

A few counts support this clonotype. This chain links TRBV19 with TRBJ2-1; TRBD2 is a possible D gene (5 bases). Trimming stripped 5 bases from V and 5 bases from J, with 16 bases between. Germline V gene sequence: CDR1 LNHDA, CDR2 SQIVND (reference sequence). The CDR3 extends over 15 amino acids. The CDR3, as DNA: TGTGCCAGTAGTGAATCCGGGAAGGTGGACAATGAGCAGTTCTTC. Translating it yields CASSESGKVDNEQFF.

This clonotype is classed as medium-sized (0.01 to 0.1%). The chain employs TRBV6-1 and TRBJ1-2; D is uncertain. This CDR3 has 13 residues. V was clipped by 8 bases and J by 0 bases, with 10 bases between them. Germline CDR1 and CDR2: MNHNS and SASEGT. CDR3 amino acids: CASDRETNYGYTF. DNA of the CDR3: TGTGCCAGCGATCGGGAAACTAACTATGGCTACACCTTC.

On this clonotype: A much larger clone differs from this one at a single base, so this may be a read error. V usage is TRBV28 and J usage is TRBJ1-4; 7 positions match TRBD1. The CDR3 has 14 residues. Germline V gene lookup returns CDR1 MDHEN and CDR2 SYDVKM. CDR3 DNA sequence: TGTGCCAGCACCAAGCAACAGGGGAATGAAATACTGTTTTTT. Protein product: CASTKQQGNEILFF.